Here is one T cell receptor beta chain with its context. This specimen belongs to a study of cytomegalovirus exposure and HLA in healthy donors. Study summary: Tens of millions of unique TCRs from HLA-typed donors were held in an early release of data.

V shed 2 bases and J shed 4 bases, with 8 bases lying between them. Germline V gives CDR1 MNHNS, CDR2 SASEGT. This CDR3 contains 14 residues. The PCR employed 60 Vbeta primers together with 13 Jbeta primers. Repertoires were generated with immunoSEQ multiplex PCR, while TCRdb's copy carries only in-frame clones and drops some. Recorded for this sample: about 130,000 clones. The chain joins TRBV6-1 to TRBJ1-4, with D uncertain. The sequence came from a middle-aged woman in good health and CMV-seropositive. Sequenced sample: PBMCs. CDR3 sequence reads: CASSERSGNEKLFF. The CDR3 nucleotides are TGTGCCAGCAGTGAAAGGTCGGGTAATGAAAAACTGTTTTTT.